This T cell receptor beta chain derives from a study of T cell responses to AZD1222 COVID-19 vaccine. Some clones are missing from TCRdb's copy, which holds only in-frame ones; the method was immunoSEQ multiplex PCR. The sample records about 130,000 clones, over 75% being singletons. Trimming removed 5 bases from V and 3 bases from J; junction bases left unmatched: 13. Germline assignment: CDR1 SGHRS and CDR2 YFSETQ. This CDR3 has 18 residues. The chain recombines TRBV5-1 with TRBJ2-4; 11 bases match TRBD1. The origin of this receptor is an adult who received the AZD1222 COVID-19 vaccine. The source material was peripheral blood, sampled 28 days after the second AZD1222 dose. The CDR3 DNA sequence: TGCGCCAGCAGTCAAACGCTAGGACAGGGGGCTTTCAAAAACATTCAGTACTTC. Protein product: CASSQTLGQGAFKNIQYF. Combining the CDR3 with reference TRBV5-1 and TRBJ2-4 gives the whole variable domain KAGVTQTPRYLIKTRGQQVTLSCSPISGHRSVSWYQQTPGQGLQFLFEYFSETQRNKGNFPGRFSGRQFSNSRSEMNVSTLELGDSALYLCASSQTLGQGAFKNIQYFGAGTRLSVL.